Following are 27 T cell receptor beta chains from one sample sequenced in a study of shared clonotypes between healthy human individuals. Profiled with immunoSEQ multiplex PCR; TCRdb holds only in-frame clones, not every one. In the table there are over a million clones, 95% to 97% of which are singletons. Material: naive CD4+ T cells sorted from blood. The subset here: CD45RA+ positively selected. All receptors derive from a man younger than 40 in good health.

J is TRBJ2-1 and V is TRBV28; TRBD2 agrees at 9 bases. CDR1 and CDR2 (germline): MDHEN, SYDVKM. The trim removed 2 bases at V and 6 bases at J, leaving 2 bases unmatched. The CDR3 has 14 amino acids. The CDR3 nucleotides read TGTGCCAGCAGTTTACTAGCGGGGTTCAATGAGCAGTTCTTC. It specifies CASSLLAGFNEQFF.

The chain recombines TRBV9 with TRBJ2-1, with a weak D call TRBD2 (5 bases). V was pared by 0 bases and J by 0 bases, with 10 bases between. This CDR3 is built from 16 residues. Germline CDR1 is SGDLS and CDR2 is YYNGEE. In nucleotides, the CDR3 is TGTGCCAGCAGCGTAGGGGTGACTAACTCCTACAATGAGCAGTTCTTC. This gives the protein CASSVGVTNSYNEQFF.

This sequence joins TRBV16 and TRBJ2-7; TRBD1 matches 8 bases. This CDR3 is 14 amino acids long. V lost 0 bases and J lost 4; bases outside the gene matches: 2. Germline lookup yields CDR1 KGHSY and CDR2 FQNENV. CDR3 amino acids: CASSQSRGQYEQYF. CDR3 nucleotides: TGTGCCAGCAGCCAATCCAGGGGGCAATACGAGCAGTACTTC.

The chain carries TRBV2 and TRBJ2-7; TRBD1 might be the D (5 bases). Trimming removed 4 bases from V and 7 bases from J, with 11 bases in between. Germline lookup yields CDR1 SNHLY and CDR2 FYNNEI. This CDR3 is 12 amino acids long. For the CDR3, the DNA is TGTGCCAGCAGTGTATTTCAGGGAGAGCAGTACTTC. This codes for CASSVFQGEQYF.

This chain uses TRBV2 with TRBJ2-5; TRBD2 agrees at 7 bases. Germline V gene data show CDR1 as SNHLY and CDR2 as FYNNEI. V gave up 10 bases and J gave up 4 bases; unmatched junction bases: 12. The CDR3 has 14 residues. The CDR3 DNA is TGTGCCACGAGACTTTCACTAGCGATAGAGACCCAGTACTTC. Translating it yields CATRLSLAIETQYF.

V gene TRBV4-3 combines with J gene TRBJ2-7; TRBD2 agrees at 12 bases. V lost 0 bases and J lost 2; bases outside the gene matches: 5. The CDR3 spans 17 residues. Germline-derived CDR1 and CDR2 are LGHNA and YSLEER. CDR3 DNA: TGCGCCAGCAGCCAAGATTCACCTAGCGGGAGGGCCTACGAGCAGTACTTC. Protein sequence: CASSQDSPSGRAYEQYF.

The CDR3 nucleotides are TGTGCCAGCAGCTCACAGGGTCCACACTCTGGAAACACCATATATTTT. This encodes CASSSQGPHSGNTIYF. The chain recombines TRBV7-9 with TRBJ1-3; D is possibly TRBD1 (6 bases). The CDR3 spans 16 residues. Germline-derived CDR1 and CDR2 are SEHNR and FQNEAQ (reference sequence). The V gene lost 4 bases and the J gene lost 0 bases, with 13 bases spanning the gap. Based on the CDR3 plus reference TRBV7-9 and TRBJ1-3, the full variable domain is DTGVSQNPRHKITKRGQNVTFRCDPISEHNRLYWYRQTLGQGPEFLTYFQNEAQLEKSRLLSDRFSAERPKGSFSTLEIQRTEQGDSAMYLCASSSQGPHSGNTIYFGEGSWLTVV.

V usage is TRBV10-1 and J usage is TRBJ1-5, with D possibly matching TRBD1 (5 bases). CDR1 is WNHNN, CDR2 SYGVQD, per germline (reference sequence). V lost 0 bases and J lost 3, with 9 bases in between. This CDR3 has 15 amino acids. In nucleotides, the CDR3 is TGCGCCAGCAGTGAGTCGGGCAGGGACAATCAGCCCCAGCATTTT. It is translated as CASSESGRDNQPQHF.

J is TRBJ1-4 and V is TRBV7-9; D is perhaps TRBD1 (5 bases). The germline V gene has CDR1 SEHNR and CDR2 FQNEAQ (reference sequence). V was cut by 9 bases and J by 4 bases, with 15 bases left in between. The CDR3 consists of 14 residues. CDR3 nucleotide sequence: TGTGCCAGTCGACCACCGGGACTTAATGAAAAACTGTTTTTT. Translating gives CASRPPGLNEKLFF.

As concerns this clone: The identical CDR3 is also encoded by other nucleotide sequences in the sample. This sequence joins TRBV5-1 and TRBJ2-3, with 13 bases that match TRBD2. V gave up 0 bases and J gave up 5 bases; unmatched junction bases: 3. The CDR3 is 16 amino acids. From germline, CDR1 is SGHRS and CDR2 YFSETQ. Here the CDR3 DNA reads TGCGCCAGCAGCTTGGTCGGACTAGCGGGAGTAGATACGCAGTATTTT. It is translated as CASSLVGLAGVDTQYF.

This sequence joins TRBV2 and TRBJ2-3; D uncertain. This CDR3 is 14 amino acids long. The V end lost 2 bases, the J end lost 0 bases, and 6 bases lay between the germline ends. Germline CDR1 and CDR2: SNHLY and FYNNEI. The CDR3 DNA follows: TGTGCCAGCAGTGAATTTACTAGCACAGATACGCAGTATTTT. This codes for CASSEFTSTDTQYF.

V and J are TRBV28 and TRBJ2-4; the D gene is possibly TRBD2 (5 bases). Per germline, CDR1 MDHEN and CDR2 SYDVKM. Deletions cut 7 bases from V and 16 bases from J, with 26 bases between. This CDR3 spans 14 amino acids. CDR3 amino acids: CASNYRLDGVGDYF. The CDR3 DNA is TGTGCCAGCAACTATCGGTTGGACGGGGTTGGGGATTACTTC.

This chain connects TRBV9 to TRBJ2-1; 12 positions match TRBD2. There are 14 residues in the CDR3. Germline V gene lookup returns CDR1 SGDLS and CDR2 YYNGEE. V lost 4 bases and J lost 9; bases outside the gene matches: 5. The CDR3 region is CASSRLAGVTEQFF. The CDR3 bases are TGTGCCAGCAGCAGACTAGCGGGAGTCACTGAGCAGTTCTTC. Using reference TRBV9 and TRBJ2-1 for the parts outside the CDR3, the full variable domain is DSGVTQTPKHLITATGQRVTLRCSPRSGDLSVYWYQQSLDQGLQFLIQYYNGEERAKGNILERFSAQQFPDLHSELNLSSLELGDSALYFCASSRLAGVTEQFFGPGTRLTVL.

V usage is TRBV5-1 and J usage is TRBJ2-3; the D call may be TRBD1 or TRBD2 (5 bases each). Deletions cut 4 bases from V and 2 bases from J, with 14 bases between. CDR1 is SGHRS and CDR2 is YFSETQ in the germline V gene. The CDR3 totals 15 residues. CDR3 in DNA: TGCGCCAGCAGCGGGACCTCCTCGCTCACAGATACGCAGTATTTT. Its translation: CASSGTSSLTDTQYF.

The gene calls are TRBV10-3 and TRBJ1-4, with D possibly being TRBD1 (5 bases). The CDR3 sequence is 16 residues long. Trimming took 0 bases from V and 3 from J, leaving 11 bases between them. Germline V gene data show CDR1 as ENHRY and CDR2 as SYGVKD. CDR3: CAISESWGGANEKLFF. CDR3 in DNA: TGTGCCATCAGTGAGTCGTGGGGAGGGGCTAATGAAAAACTGTTTTTT.

The chain recombines TRBV12-5 with TRBJ1-5, with D perhaps matching TRBD1 (5 bases). The V gene's germline CDR1 is LGHNT and CDR2 FRNRAP. The V and J ends lost 6 bases and 0 bases respectively, with 18 bases between them. The CDR3 is 17 amino acids. The CDR3 here is CASGPPLGTSSNQPQHF. Written as DNA, the CDR3 is TGTGCTAGTGGACCCCCCTTGGGGACTTCTAGCAATCAGCCCCAGCATTTT.

The chain combines TRBV5-1 with TRBJ2-5; D gene ambiguous. Germline V gives CDR1 SGHRS, CDR2 YFSETQ. The CDR3 extends over 14 amino acids. The V and J ends lost 2 bases and 4 bases respectively, with 12 bases between them. CDR3 DNA: TGCGCCAGCAGCTTCCGAGGTACCCCAGAGACCCAGTACTTC. Its translation is CASSFRGTPETQYF.

V and J are TRBV21-1 and TRBJ2-7; TRBD1 is the table's D call and was not checked against the DNA. TRBV21-1 is assigned pseudogene status. CDR3 length: 16 residues. The CDR3 DNA sequence: TGTGCCAGCAGCAATGAGGACAGGGGGAGGCTATACGAGCAGTACTTC. It encodes CASSNEDRGRLYEQYF.

V usage is TRBV7-9 and J usage is TRBJ2-2, with 10 bases aligning to TRBD2. V was pared by 5 bases and J by 4 bases, with 7 bases of the junction left unmatched. The germline V gene encodes CDR1 SEHNR and CDR2 FQNEAQ (reference sequence). The CDR3 contains 16 residues. The DNA for the CDR3 is TGTGCCAGCAGCCCCGGACTAGCGGAGAGCACCGGGGAGCTGTTTTTT. Its translation is CASSPGLAESTGELFF.

V gene TRBV5-4 combines with J gene TRBJ2-1; TRBD1 or TRBD2 may be the D gene (6 bases each). With 5 bases removed from V and 10 bases from J, the gap between germline ends came to 16 bases. The CDR3 is made up of 13 amino acids. Germline V gives CDR1 SGHNT, CDR2 YYREEE (reference sequence). The CDR3 sequence: CASSSTGGDEQFF. The CDR3 coding sequence is TGTGCCAGCAGTTCAACCGGGGGCGACGAGCAGTTCTTC.

The chain carries TRBV5-4 and TRBJ2-7; 11 bases fit TRBD2. V lost 4 bases, J lost 5 bases, and 11 bases stayed unmatched. The germline V gene encodes CDR1 SGHNT and CDR2 YYREEE (reference sequence). The CDR3 has 16 residues. Written as DNA, the CDR3 is TGTGCCAGCAGCCAAAATAGCGGGAGGGCCCAGAACGAGCAGTACTTC. The encoded protein is CASSQNSGRAQNEQYF.

On this clone: This sample includes further DNA sequences coding for the same CDR3. J is TRBJ2-7 and V is TRBV7-8, with TRBD2 matching 12 bases. V dropped 4 bases and J dropped 2; count of bases not matched to a gene: 0. Germline V CDR1 and CDR2: SGHVS, FQNEAQ. This CDR3 spans 14 amino acids. The CDR3 region is CASSSSGRAYEQYF. The CDR3 nucleotides read TGTGCCAGCAGCTCTAGCGGGAGGGCCTACGAGCAGTACTTC.

The chain combines TRBV7-9 with TRBJ1-2; D is uncertain. Germline assignment: CDR1 SEHNR and CDR2 FQNEAQ (reference sequence). V lost 5 bases, J lost 5 bases, and 15 bases lay in between. This CDR3 has 14 residues. In DNA form, the CDR3 reads TGTGCCAGCAGCGAGCCCGGGGTTCGGTATGGCTACACCTTC. Its protein product is CASSEPGVRYGYTF.

The V and J genes are TRBV7-9 and TRBJ2-1, with D possibly being TRBD1 or TRBD2 (5 bases each). The CDR3 is made up of 17 amino acids. V was shortened by 5 bases and J by 6 bases, with 23 bases between the two germline ends. Germline CDR1 SEHNR, CDR2 FQNEAQ (reference sequence). The CDR3: CASSPGPGRESGNEQFF. In DNA form, the CDR3 reads TGTGCCAGCAGCCCGGGGCCAGGTCGGGAATCGGGCAATGAGCAGTTCTTC.

The chain has TRBV29-1 and TRBJ2-1; a weak D match, TRBD2 (5 bases). CDR1 and CDR2 from the germline V gene are SQVTM and ANQGSEA. This CDR3 contains 13 residues. V lost 8 bases to trimming and J lost 9 bases, with 20 bases between them. DNA of the CDR3: TGCAGCCACCTCGGAGTAGCGAGTATTGAGCAGTTCTTC. This encodes CSHLGVASIEQFF.

The V gene is TRBV30, the J gene TRBJ1-5; 7 nucleotides line up with TRBD1. The V and J ends lost 6 bases and 4 bases, in that order; junction bases with no gene match: 6. Germline V lookup: CDR1 GTSNPN, CDR2 SVGIG (reference sequence). The CDR3 runs 13 residues. CDR3: CACQTGFNQPQHF. The DNA of the CDR3 is TGTGCCTGTCAGACAGGGTTTAATCAGCCCCAGCATTTT.

The CDR3 reads CASRLDMGEKLFF. The CDR3 nucleotides read TGTGCCAGTCGGCTCGACATGGGGGAAAAACTGTTTTTT. This chain uses TRBV6-5 with TRBJ1-4; D call uncertain. CDR3 length: 13 residues. The V and J ends lost 9 bases and 8 bases respectively, with 16 bases between them. From germline, CDR1 is MNHEY and CDR2 SVGAGI.